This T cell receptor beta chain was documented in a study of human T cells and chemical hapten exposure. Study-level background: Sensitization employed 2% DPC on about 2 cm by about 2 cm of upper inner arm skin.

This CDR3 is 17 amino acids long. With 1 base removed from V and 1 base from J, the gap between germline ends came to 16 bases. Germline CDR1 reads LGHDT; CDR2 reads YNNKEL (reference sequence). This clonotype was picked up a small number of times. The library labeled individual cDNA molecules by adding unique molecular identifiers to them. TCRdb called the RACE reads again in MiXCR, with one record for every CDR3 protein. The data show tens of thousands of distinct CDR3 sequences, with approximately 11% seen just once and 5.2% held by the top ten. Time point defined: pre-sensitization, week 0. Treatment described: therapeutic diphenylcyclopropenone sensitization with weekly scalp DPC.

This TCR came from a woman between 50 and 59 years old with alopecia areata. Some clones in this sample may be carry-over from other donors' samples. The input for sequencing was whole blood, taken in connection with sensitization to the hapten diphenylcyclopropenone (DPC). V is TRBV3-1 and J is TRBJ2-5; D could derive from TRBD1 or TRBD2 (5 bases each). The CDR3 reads CASSQALSGGGQETQYF. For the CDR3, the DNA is TGTGCCAGCAGCCAAGCCTTAAGCGGTGGGGGCCAAGAGACCCAGTACTTC.